This passage covers 30 T cell receptor beta chains from one sample sequenced in a study of T cell responses to AZD1222 COVID-19 vaccine. The method was immunoSEQ multiplex PCR; TCRdb's version includes in-frame clones alone and lacks a portion of them. The repertoire includes over 100,000 clones, approximately 90% of them detected once, and 6.9% sits in the top ten. Sequencing used peripheral blood, obtained on day 0 of AZD1222 vaccination. Every receptor here comes from an adult in good health.

This clone was detected only once. The chain links TRBV2 to TRBJ2-7; weak D call: TRBD2 (5 bases). In germline, CDR1 is SNHLY, CDR2 FYNNEI. The CDR3 loop spans 14 amino acids. V lost 6 bases, J lost 7 bases, and 19 bases lay in between. CDR3 sequence (DNA): TGTGCCAGCAGGGCCGGGGTCCGATGGAAGGAGCAGTACTTC. This translates into CASRAGVRWKEQYF.

This clone was counted only a few times. CDR3 loop: CASSPGGHGYTF. DNA for the CDR3: TGTGCCAGCAGCCCCGGGGGCCATGGCTACACCTTC. The chain carries TRBV14 and TRBJ1-2; weak D call: TRBD1 (6 bases). Looked up from germline, CDR1 is SGHDN and CDR2 is FVKESK. CDR3 length equals 12 residues. Trimming left V 4 bases short and J 6 bases short, with 9 bases between.

The chain joins TRBV10-1 to TRBJ2-5, with D perhaps matching TRBD2 (6 bases). Germline-derived CDR1 and CDR2 are WNHNN and SYGVQD (reference sequence). The CDR3 extends over 14 amino acids. Trimming took 2 bases from V and 9 from J, leaving 16 bases between them. CDR3: CASSETISPGAQYF. DNA for the CDR3: TGCGCCAGCAGTGAGACCATTTCACCGGGGGCCCAGTACTTC.

The V and J genes are TRBV7-2 and TRBJ2-1, with 7 nucleotides matching TRBD2. J lost 0 bases, V lost 3 bases, and 5 bases had no gene match. Per germline, CDR1 SGHTA and CDR2 FQGNSA. There are 16 residues in the CDR3. The CDR3 protein is CASSLTAGSSYNEQFF. Written as DNA, the CDR3 is TGTGCCAGCAGCTTGACAGCGGGGAGCTCCTACAATGAGCAGTTCTTC.

V is TRBV7-2 and J is TRBJ2-4, with 12 bases aligning to TRBD1. This CDR3 has 16 residues. The trim removed 1 base at V and 8 bases at J, leaving 6 bases unmatched. Per germline, CDR1 SGHTA and CDR2 FQGNSA. CDR3 residues: CASSLEGDRGRDIQYF. For the CDR3, the DNA is TGTGCCAGCAGCTTAGAGGGGGACAGGGGGCGAGACATTCAGTACTTC.

V and J are TRBV6-1 and TRBJ2-7; the match to TRBD1 covers 8 bases. Germline lookup yields CDR1 MNHNS and CDR2 SASEGT. After removal of 3 bases from V and 5 bases from J, the junction contained 3 bases not matched to a gene. This CDR3 comprises 13 residues. CDR3 nucleotides: TGTGCCAGCAGTGATCAGGGGGCGGACGAGCAGTACTTC. Its protein is CASSDQGADEQYF.

The genes are TRBV9 and TRBJ2-2; D may be TRBD2 (6 bases). Germline values: CDR1 SGDLS, CDR2 YYNGEE. The CDR3 is 16 residues long. V dropped 4 bases and J dropped 2 bases, with 15 bases sitting between them. CDR3 in DNA: TGTGCCAGCAGCCCTAGAGAGACTAGTAACACCGGGGAGCTGTTTTTT. This codes for CASSPRETSNTGELFF.

This clone has more than one count but fewer than ten. The chain couples TRBV19 to TRBJ2-7, with D maybe TRBD2 (6 bases). V gave up 1 base and J gave up 2 bases, with 9 bases separating them. The CDR3 extends over 14 amino acids. The V gene's germline CDR1 is LNHDA and CDR2 SQIVND (reference sequence). DNA for the CDR3: TGTGCCAGTAGTATAGTCCCGGGAGCCTACGAGCAGTACTTC. Its protein product is CASSIVPGAYEQYF.

The chain carries TRBV7-9 and TRBJ1-5, with no clear D. V lost 5 bases to trimming and J lost 4 bases, with 12 bases between them. Germline V lookup: CDR1 SEHNR, CDR2 FQNEAQ (reference sequence). The CDR3 has 14 residues. The CDR3 protein is CASSETSQNQPQHF. CDR3 sequence (DNA): TGTGCCAGCAGCGAAACAAGTCAGAATCAGCCCCAGCATTTT.

The V and J genes are TRBV19 and TRBJ2-3; TRBD1 matches 10 bases. The J segment lost 3 bases and the V segment lost 5 bases, leaving 11 bases of the junction unmatched. Germline CDR1 is LNHDA and CDR2 is SQIVND (reference sequence). This CDR3 contains 17 residues. The DNA of the CDR3 is TGTGCCAGTAGTCCCAACTCCTGGACAGGGGGTACAGATACGCAGTATTTT. Translating gives CASSPNSWTGGTDTQYF.

J is TRBJ2-5 and V is TRBV28; D perhaps matches TRBD2 (5 bases). V shed 7 bases and J shed 3 bases, with 18 bases lying between them. The germline CDR1 and CDR2 sequences are MDHEN and SYDVKM. The CDR3 spans 15 residues. The CDR3 coding sequence is TGTGCCAGCACCCACCAGGCGGGTGGGGAAGAGACCCAGTACTTC. This codes for CASTHQAGGEETQYF.

This clone has a handful of counts. The V gene is TRBV30, the J gene TRBJ1-2, with TRBD1 identical over 7 bases. J was trimmed by 4 bases and V by 5 bases; bases with no gene match: 4. The CDR3 loop spans 12 amino acids. The germline V gene has CDR1 GTSNPN and CDR2 SVGIG (reference sequence). The CDR3 protein is CAWPRQGYGYTF. CDR3 in DNA: TGTGCCTGGCCGCGACAGGGCTATGGCTACACCTTC.

The rearrangement uses TRBV28 and TRBJ1-5; TRBD1 aligns across 9 bases. Germline CDR1 and CDR2: MDHEN and SYDVKM. This CDR3 is 16 amino acids long. V was clipped by 7 bases and J by 3 bases; unmatched bases: 10. DNA of the CDR3: TGTGCCAGCACCATGACAGGGGGACAATTCAATCAGCCCCAGCATTTT. Protein product: CASTMTGGQFNQPQHF.

This rearrangement joins TRBV13 to TRBJ1-6; D not certain. Germline V gene data show CDR1 as PRHDT and CDR2 as FYEKMQ (reference sequence). Trimming stripped 0 bases from V and 6 bases from J, with 15 bases between. The CDR3 extends over 17 amino acids. CDR3 sequence: CASSLGTPTYGNSPLHF. DNA of the CDR3: TGTGCCAGCAGCTTAGGGACCCCGACATATGGTAATTCACCCCTCCACTTT.

This clone was counted once. The chain recombines TRBV4-3 with TRBJ2-4; D gene uncertain. The CDR3 runs to 17 residues. Germline CDR1 is LGHNA and CDR2 is YSLEER. The V end was cut by 2 bases, the J end by 0 bases, with 14 bases between. The DNA of the CDR3 is TGCGCCAGCAGCCAACAGCCGGCCGATCTAGCCAAAAACATTCAGTACTTC. Protein: CASSQQPADLAKNIQYF.

This rearrangement joins TRBV13 to TRBJ2-7; the D is unclear. Germline V gene sequence: CDR1 PRHDT, CDR2 FYEKMQ (reference sequence). This CDR3 spans 14 amino acids. Deletions cut 1 base from V and 2 bases from J, with 9 bases between. CDR3 region: CASSLASPPYEQYF. For the CDR3, the DNA is TGTGCCAGCAGCTTAGCCAGTCCCCCCTACGAGCAGTACTTC.

The chain uses TRBV4-3 and TRBJ2-2; 8 positions agree with TRBD2. V shed 0 bases and J 0 bases; nucleotides not matched to a gene: 6. Looked up from germline, CDR1 is LGHNA and CDR2 is YSLEER. This CDR3 spans 18 amino acids. CDR3 protein: CASSQDSGDYPNTGELFF. CDR3 in DNA: TGCGCCAGCAGCCAAGATAGCGGGGACTATCCGAACACCGGGGAGCTGTTTTTT.

Notes on this clone: No conserved phenylalanine or tryptophan ends this CDR3, so it is likely a read error. The DNA is omitted, as the CDR3 cannot be located on it reliably, and the CDR3 follows TCRdb's listing. The gene calls are TRBV2 and TRBJ2-3; the tabulated D call, TRBD2, remains unverified against the DNA. From its first to its last residue, the CDR3 has 11 amino acids. The germline gives CDR1 SNHLY, CDR2 FYNNEI. The CDR3 spells CASSEGLFQQL.

The gene calls are TRBV9 and TRBJ1-2; tentative D call: TRBD1 (6 bases). Germline V lookup: CDR1 SGDLS, CDR2 YYNGEE. V lost 0 bases and J lost 7, with 13 bases in between. This CDR3 is 14 amino acids long. CDR3 DNA: TGTGCCAGCAGCGTAGGCACAGGGTTATCTGGCTACACCTTC. This sequence encodes CASSVGTGLSGYTF.

The rearrangement joins TRBV6-5 to TRBJ2-1; possibly TRBD1 for D (6 bases). Per the germline V gene, CDR1 is MNHEY and CDR2 is SVGAGI. The CDR3 runs 15 residues. Trimming took off 7 bases at V and 9 bases at J, with 22 bases between the two ends. For the CDR3, the DNA is TGTGCCAGCACCCGCCAGGTACAGGGTGAGGGTGAGCAGTTCTTC. It is translated as CASTRQVQGEGEQFF.

V and J are TRBV29-1 and TRBJ1-1; TRBD1 aligns across 8 bases. Per the germline V gene, CDR1 is SQVTM and CDR2 is ANQGSEA. The CDR3 totals 13 residues. V dropped 6 bases and J dropped 7; count of bases not matched to a gene: 10. CDR3 DNA: TGCAGCGTGGGCGGACAGGGAGGTGGTGAAGCTTTCTTT. This codes for CSVGGQGGGEAFF.

In the case of this clone: The same CDR3 is also encoded by other DNA sequences in this sample. The V gene is TRBV5-6, the J gene TRBJ1-1; D is uncertain. Per the germline V gene, CDR1 is SGHDT and CDR2 is YYEEEE. Trimming pared 0 bases from V and 8 bases from J, leaving 5 bases between. This CDR3 has 11 residues. For the CDR3, the DNA is TGTGCCAGCAGCTTGGGGACCGAAGCTTTCTTT. This codes for CASSLGTEAFF.

The CDR3 nucleotides are TGTGCCAGCAGCCCAGGGTCGTGGTTAAATAGCACAGATACGCAGTATTTT. This codes for CASSPGSWLNSTDTQYF. The rearrangement uses TRBV11-2 and TRBJ2-3; the D gene is possibly TRBD1 (5 bases). Germline lookup yields CDR1 SGHAT and CDR2 FQNNGV. V was cut by 5 bases and J by 0 bases, with 18 bases left in between. The CDR3 is 17 residues long.

The CDR3 sequence is CASSASGTGGENEQFF. In DNA, the CDR3 is TGTGCCAGCAGTGCCTCCGGGACAGGGGGCGAGAATGAGCAGTTCTTC. This sequence joins TRBV25-1 and TRBJ2-1; 12 nucleotides agree with TRBD1. Germline V lookup: CDR1 MGHDK, CDR2 SYGVNS. This CDR3 contains 16 residues. The V and J ends lost 4 bases and 7 bases, in that order; junction bases with no gene match: 8. The full variable domain, rest sourced from reference TRBV25-1 and TRBJ2-1, is EADIYQTPRYLVIGTGKKITLECSQTMGHDKMYWYQQDPGMELHLIHYSYGVNSTEKGDLSSESTVSRIRTEHFPLTLESARPSHTSQYLCASSASGTGGENEQFFGPGTRLTVL.

J is TRBJ1-1 and V is TRBV30; 11 nucleotides line up with TRBD1. V lost 4 bases and J lost 4; bases outside the gene matches: 5. The length of the CDR3 is 14 residues. CDR1 GTSNPN and CDR2 SVGIG come from the germline V gene (reference sequence). The CDR3 here is CAWTPGTGGTEAFF. CDR3 coding DNA: TGTGCCTGGACCCCCGGGACAGGGGGCACTGAAGCTTTCTTT.

The chain has TRBV14 and TRBJ2-1, with 7 bases fitting TRBD2. Losses at the gene ends were 5 bases for V and 10 bases for J; bases not matched to a gene: 8. Germline assignment: CDR1 SGHDN and CDR2 FVKESK. CDR3 length: 13 amino acids. CDR3 protein: CASSTRLAGEQFF. DNA for the CDR3: TGTGCCAGCAGCACCCGACTAGCAGGAGAGCAGTTCTTC.

This clone was found a few times. This chain links TRBV24-1 with TRBJ2-2, with D unclear. Trimming took 0 bases from V and 6 from J, leaving 4 bases between them. Germline CDR1 KGHDR, CDR2 SFDVKD. The CDR3 has 13 residues. CDR3 loop: CATSDLRAGELFF. The CDR3 coding sequence is TGTGCCACCAGTGATTTGAGGGCCGGGGAGCTGTTTTTT.

V is TRBV4-1 and J is TRBJ1-6; TRBD1 matches at 8 bases. CDR1 MGHRA and CDR2 YSYEKL come from the germline V gene. CDR3 size: 14 residues. After removal of 4 bases from V and 7 bases from J, the junction contained 3 bases not matched to a gene. DNA for the CDR3: TGCGCCAGCAGCCGAGACAGGGGAAATTCACCCCTCCACTTT. It encodes CASSRDRGNSPLHF.

The chain recombines TRBV10-1 with TRBJ1-1; no definite D call. This CDR3 is built from 13 residues. V lost 3 bases, J lost 6 bases, and 11 bases lay in between. Germline V lookup: CDR1 WNHNN, CDR2 SYGVQD (reference sequence). The CDR3 reads CASSDSPYPEAFF. In nucleotides, the CDR3 is TGCGCCAGCAGTGACTCCCCCTACCCTGAAGCTTTCTTT.

This clone was recorded once. In DNA form, the CDR3 reads TGTGCCAGCAGTGAATACTCATTAAGCTCCTACAATGAGCAGTTCTTC. It translates to CASSEYSLSSYNEQFF. The chain has TRBV6-1 and TRBJ2-1; D ambiguous. The CDR3 length is 16 residues. The germline V gene encodes CDR1 MNHNS and CDR2 SASEGT. Trimming shortened V by 2 bases and J by 0 bases, and 11 bases separated the two germline ends.